This T cell receptor (beta chain) was sequenced during a study of shared clonotypes between healthy human individuals. Overall study context: Three plates each covered CD4 naive and memory; CD8 naive two, CD8 memory one.

General observations from the study: As a rule, naive subsets had a larger estimated richness than memory subsets.

Worth noting for this clone: Antigen: not known.

Method: immunoSEQ multiplex PCR; TCRdb's copy keeps in-frame clones and lacks some. The table shows about 700,000 clones, with 74% occurring only once. The sequence was obtained from a woman aged 25 to 45 in good health. The sample comprised memory CD4+ T cells sorted from blood. Regarding subset: CD45RA-negative fraction.

The CDR3 region has the DNA TGTGCCAGCAGAGAGACTAGCGGGAGGGATAATCGGCAGTACTTC. Amino acids: CASRETSGRDNRQYF. The chain carries TRBV2 and TRBJ2-7; 14 bases are shared with TRBD2. CDR3 length: 15 amino acids. Germline-derived CDR1 and CDR2 are SNHLY and FYNNEI. V was pared by 6 bases and J by 9 bases, with 10 bases of the junction left unmatched.